These 2 T cell receptor beta chains originate from one sample sequenced in a study of cytomegalovirus exposure and HLA in healthy donors. PCR involved 60 Vbeta and 13 Jbeta primers. Some clones are missing from TCRdb's copy, which holds only in-frame ones; the method was immunoSEQ multiplex PCR. The sample includes roughly 140,000 clones, roughly 78% of them seen just once. Sequencing input: PBMCs. These receptors were collected from a man aged 40-50 years in good health and CMV-seropositive.

This rearrangement joins TRBV14 to TRBJ1-1; no reliable D call. The germline V gene has CDR1 SGHDN and CDR2 FVKESK. The CDR3 extends over 14 amino acids. V shed 0 bases and J shed 4 bases, with 9 bases lying between them. The CDR3 region is CASSQDLRSTEAFF. The DNA for the CDR3 is TGTGCCAGCAGCCAAGATTTAAGGAGCACTGAAGCTTTCTTT.

The genes are TRBV7-9 and TRBJ1-3; 7 bases are shared with TRBD1. Germline V lookup: CDR1 SEHNR, CDR2 FQNEAQ (reference sequence). This CDR3 contains 14 residues. The V and J ends lost 3 bases and 4 bases, in that order; junction bases with no gene match: 3. The CDR3 reads CASSFDRVGNTIYF. CDR3 sequence (DNA): TGTGCCAGCAGCTTTGACAGGGTCGGAAACACCATATATTTT.